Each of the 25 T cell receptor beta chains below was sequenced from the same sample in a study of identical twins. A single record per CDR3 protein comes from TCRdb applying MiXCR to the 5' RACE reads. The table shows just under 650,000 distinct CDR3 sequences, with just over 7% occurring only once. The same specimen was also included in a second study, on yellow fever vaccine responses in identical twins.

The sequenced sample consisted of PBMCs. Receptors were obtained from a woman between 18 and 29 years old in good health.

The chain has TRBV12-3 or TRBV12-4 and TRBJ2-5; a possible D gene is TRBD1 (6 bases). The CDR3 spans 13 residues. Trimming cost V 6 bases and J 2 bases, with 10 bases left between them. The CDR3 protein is CASSWTAQETQYF. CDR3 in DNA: TGTGCCAGCAGCTGGACAGCTCAAGAGACCCAGTACTTC.

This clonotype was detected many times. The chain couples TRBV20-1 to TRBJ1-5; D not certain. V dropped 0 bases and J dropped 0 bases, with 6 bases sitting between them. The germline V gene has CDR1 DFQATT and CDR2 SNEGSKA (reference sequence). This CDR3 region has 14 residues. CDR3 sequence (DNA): TGCAGTGCTAGAGATGCTCGTAGCAATCAGCCCCAGCATTTT. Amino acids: CSARDARSNQPQHF.

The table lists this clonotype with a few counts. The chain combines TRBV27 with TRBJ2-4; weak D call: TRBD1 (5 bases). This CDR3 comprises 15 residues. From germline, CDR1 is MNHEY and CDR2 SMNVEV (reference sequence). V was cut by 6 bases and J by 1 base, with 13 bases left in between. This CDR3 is CASSPSGAAKNIQYF. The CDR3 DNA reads TGTGCCAGCAGCCCTTCTGGGGCCGCCAAAAACATTCAGTACTTC.

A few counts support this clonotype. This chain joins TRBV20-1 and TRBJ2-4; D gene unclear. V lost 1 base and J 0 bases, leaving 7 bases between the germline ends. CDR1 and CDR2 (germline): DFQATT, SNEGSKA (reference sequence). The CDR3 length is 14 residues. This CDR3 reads CSARVPGAKNIQYF. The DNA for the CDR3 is TGCAGTGCTAGAGTTCCCGGAGCCAAAAACATTCAGTACTTC.

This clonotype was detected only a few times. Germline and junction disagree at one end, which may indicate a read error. The CDR3 loop is CASSFTSGRDEQYF. The CDR3 bases are TGTGCCAGCAGTTTTACTAGCGGGAGGGACGAGCAGTATTTC. J is TRBJ2-7 and V is TRBV12-3 or TRBV12-4; 13 bases map to TRBD2. This CDR3 is built from 14 residues.

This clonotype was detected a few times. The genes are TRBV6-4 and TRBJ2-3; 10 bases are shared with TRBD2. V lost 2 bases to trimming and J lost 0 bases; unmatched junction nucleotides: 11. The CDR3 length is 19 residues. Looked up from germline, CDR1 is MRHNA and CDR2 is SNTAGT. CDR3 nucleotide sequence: TGTGCCAGCAGTGACAGGGTACTAGCGGGGCTTTCTAGCACAGATACGCAGTATTTT. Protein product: CASSDRVLAGLSSTDTQYF.

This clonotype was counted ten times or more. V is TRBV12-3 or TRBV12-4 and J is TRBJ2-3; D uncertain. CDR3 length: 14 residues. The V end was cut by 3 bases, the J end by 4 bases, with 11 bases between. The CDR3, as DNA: TGTGCCAGCAGTTTCCTGGGTTTTCCAGATACGCAGTATTTT. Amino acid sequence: CASSFLGFPDTQYF.

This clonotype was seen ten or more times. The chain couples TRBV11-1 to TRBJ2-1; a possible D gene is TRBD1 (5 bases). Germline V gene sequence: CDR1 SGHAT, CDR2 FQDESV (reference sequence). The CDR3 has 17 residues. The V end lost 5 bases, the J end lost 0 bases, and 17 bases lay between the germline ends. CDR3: CASSPEWGESSYNEQFF. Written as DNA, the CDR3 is TGTGCCAGCAGCCCCGAATGGGGCGAGAGCTCCTACAATGAGCAGTTCTTC.

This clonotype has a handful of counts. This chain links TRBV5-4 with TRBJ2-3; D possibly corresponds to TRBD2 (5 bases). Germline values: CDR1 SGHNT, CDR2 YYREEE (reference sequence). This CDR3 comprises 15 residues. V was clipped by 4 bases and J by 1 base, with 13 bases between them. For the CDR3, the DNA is TGTGCCAGCAGCCCGCCCCTGAGGGGCACAGATACGCAGTATTTT. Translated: CASSPPLRGTDTQYF.

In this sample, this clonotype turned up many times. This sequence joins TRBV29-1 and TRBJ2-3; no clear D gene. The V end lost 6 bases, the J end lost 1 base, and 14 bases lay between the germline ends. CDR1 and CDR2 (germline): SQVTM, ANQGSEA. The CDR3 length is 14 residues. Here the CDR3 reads CSVSVMLGTDTQYF. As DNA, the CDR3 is TGCAGCGTCTCTGTTATGCTCGGCACAGATACGCAGTATTTT.

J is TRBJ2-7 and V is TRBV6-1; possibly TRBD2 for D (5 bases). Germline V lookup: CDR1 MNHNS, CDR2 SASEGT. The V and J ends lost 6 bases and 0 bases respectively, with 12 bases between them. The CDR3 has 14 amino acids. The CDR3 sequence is CASSLLGVSYEQYF. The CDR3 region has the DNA TGTGCCAGCAGCCTACTAGGAGTCTCCTACGAGCAGTACTTC.

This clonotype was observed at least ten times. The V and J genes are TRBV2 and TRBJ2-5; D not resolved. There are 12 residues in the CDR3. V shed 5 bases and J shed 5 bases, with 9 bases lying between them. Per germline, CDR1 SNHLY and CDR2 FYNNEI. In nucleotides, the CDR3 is TGTGCCAGCAGTACCCGGTGGGAGACCCAGTACTTC. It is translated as CASSTRWETQYF.

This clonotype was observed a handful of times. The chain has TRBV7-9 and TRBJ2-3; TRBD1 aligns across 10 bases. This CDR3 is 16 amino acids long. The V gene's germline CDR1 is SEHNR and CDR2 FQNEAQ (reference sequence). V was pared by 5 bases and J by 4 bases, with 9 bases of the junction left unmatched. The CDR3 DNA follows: TGTGCCAGCAGCACCGCCGGGACAGGGGTGGCAGATACGCAGTATTTT. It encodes CASSTAGTGVADTQYF. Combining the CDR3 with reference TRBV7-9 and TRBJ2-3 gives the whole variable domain DTGVSQNPRHKITKRGQNVTFRCDPISEHNRLYWYRQTLGQGPEFLTYFQNEAQLEKSRLLSDRFSAERPKGSFSTLEIQRTEQGDSAMYLCASSTAGTGVADTQYFGPGTRLTVL.

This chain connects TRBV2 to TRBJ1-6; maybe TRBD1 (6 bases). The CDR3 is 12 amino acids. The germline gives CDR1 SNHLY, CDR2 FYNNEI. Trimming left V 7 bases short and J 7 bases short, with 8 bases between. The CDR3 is CASNRENSPLHF. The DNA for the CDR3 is TGTGCCAGCAACAGGGAGAATTCACCCCTCCACTTT.

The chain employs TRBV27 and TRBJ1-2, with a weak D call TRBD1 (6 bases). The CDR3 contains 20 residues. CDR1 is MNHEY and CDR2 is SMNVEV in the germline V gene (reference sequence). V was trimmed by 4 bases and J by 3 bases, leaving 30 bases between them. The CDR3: CASSSLVMVAGERGDYGYTF. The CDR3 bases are TGTGCCAGCAGTTCCCTAGTCATGGTGGCAGGGGAAAGAGGGGACTATGGCTACACCTTC.

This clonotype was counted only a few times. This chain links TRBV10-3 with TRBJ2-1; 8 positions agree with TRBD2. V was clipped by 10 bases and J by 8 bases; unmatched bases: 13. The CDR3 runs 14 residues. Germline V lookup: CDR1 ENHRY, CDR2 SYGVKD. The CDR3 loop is CATLAPGLAYEQFF. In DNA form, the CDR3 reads TGTGCCACCCTCGCCCCCGGACTAGCCTATGAGCAGTTCTTC.

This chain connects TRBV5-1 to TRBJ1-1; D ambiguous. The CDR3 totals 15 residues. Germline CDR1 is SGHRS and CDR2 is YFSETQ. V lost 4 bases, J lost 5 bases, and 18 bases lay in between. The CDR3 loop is CASSPYAGSMTEAFF. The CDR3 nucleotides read TGCGCCAGCAGCCCATATGCCGGGTCTATGACTGAAGCTTTCTTT.

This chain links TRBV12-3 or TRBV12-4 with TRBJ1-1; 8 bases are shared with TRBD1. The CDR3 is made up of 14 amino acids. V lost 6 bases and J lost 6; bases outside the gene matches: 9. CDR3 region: CASRNYRGDAEAFF. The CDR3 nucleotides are TGTGCCAGCAGGAATTACAGGGGGGACGCTGAAGCTTTCTTT.

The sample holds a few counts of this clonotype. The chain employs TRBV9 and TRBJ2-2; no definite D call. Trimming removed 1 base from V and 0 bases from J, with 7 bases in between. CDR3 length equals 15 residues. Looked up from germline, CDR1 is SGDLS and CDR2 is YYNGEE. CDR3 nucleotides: TGTGCCAGCAGCGTAAGGTCATCGAACACCGGGGAGCTGTTTTTT. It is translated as CASSVRSSNTGELFF.

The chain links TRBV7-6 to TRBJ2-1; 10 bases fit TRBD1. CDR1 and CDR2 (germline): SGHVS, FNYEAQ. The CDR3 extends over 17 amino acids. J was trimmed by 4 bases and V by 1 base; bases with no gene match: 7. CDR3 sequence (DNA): TGTGCCAGCAGCTTAGGTGTTCGGACAGGGGGATACAATGAGCAGTTCTTC. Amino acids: CASSLGVRTGGYNEQFF.

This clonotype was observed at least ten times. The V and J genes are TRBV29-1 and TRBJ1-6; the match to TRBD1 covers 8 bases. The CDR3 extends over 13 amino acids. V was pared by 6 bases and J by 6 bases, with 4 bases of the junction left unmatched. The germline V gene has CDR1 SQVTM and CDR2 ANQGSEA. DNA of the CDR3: TGCAGCGTGCGGACAGGGTCTAATTCACCCCTCCACTTT. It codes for CSVRTGSNSPLHF.

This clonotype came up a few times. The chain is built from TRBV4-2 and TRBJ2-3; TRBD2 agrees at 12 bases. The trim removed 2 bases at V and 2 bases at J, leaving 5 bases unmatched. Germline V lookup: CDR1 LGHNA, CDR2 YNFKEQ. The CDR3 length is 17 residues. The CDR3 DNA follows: TGTGCCAGCAGCCAACTAGCGGGAGGGCCGGACACAGATACGCAGTATTTT. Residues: CASSQLAGGPDTDTQYF.

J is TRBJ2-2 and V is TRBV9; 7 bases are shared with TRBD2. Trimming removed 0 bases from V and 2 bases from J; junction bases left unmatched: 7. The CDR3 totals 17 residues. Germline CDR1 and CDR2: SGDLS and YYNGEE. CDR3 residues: CASSVDGAGDNTGELFF. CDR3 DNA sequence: TGTGCCAGCAGCGTAGATGGTGCGGGGGATAACACCGGGGAGCTGTTTTTT.

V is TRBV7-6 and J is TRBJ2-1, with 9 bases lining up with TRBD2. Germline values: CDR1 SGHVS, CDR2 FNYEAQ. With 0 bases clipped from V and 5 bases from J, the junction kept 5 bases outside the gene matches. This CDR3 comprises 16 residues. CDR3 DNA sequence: TGTGCCAGCAGCTTAGCGTTAGCGGGGGAACACAATGAGCAGTTCTTC. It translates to CASSLALAGEHNEQFF.

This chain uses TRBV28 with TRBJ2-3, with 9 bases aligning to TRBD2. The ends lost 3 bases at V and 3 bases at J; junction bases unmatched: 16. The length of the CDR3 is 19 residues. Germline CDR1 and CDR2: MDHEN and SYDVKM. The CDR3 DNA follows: TGTGCCAGCAGTTTTAGTAGGTCGGCGGGGGGGCCTAGTACAGATACGCAGTATTTT. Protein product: CASSFSRSAGGPSTDTQYF.